The clone carrying this T cell receptor beta chain was detected once. In the original analysis: Amplification of reference gene primers was used by the study to estimate nucleated cell counts. The repertoire was sequenced with immunoSEQ multiplex PCR; TCRdb's copy has only in-frame clones and lacks some. That table is the source of V, J and clone size, and D and trimming were worked out from the DNA. The repertoire has about 180,000 clones, about 88% of them found once; the top ten carry roughly 2.9%. This sample was taken from a study of blood T cell repertoires in COVID-19. The wider study: Some COVID-19 samples were acute and others convalescent; all came from the United States, Italy and Spain. T cells, B-cell-depleted T cells, or PBMCs provided the cDNA or gDNA that served as material.

CDR3 length equals 16 residues. The V gene lost 0 bases and the J gene lost 3 bases, with 15 bases spanning the gap. Germline V gives CDR1 SGHRS, CDR2 YFSETQ. The material sequenced was peripheral blood. The chain has TRBV5-1 and TRBJ1-2; D ambiguous. The origin of this receptor is a woman aged 25 to 39 with active or convalescent COVID-19. CDR3 sequence: CASSLVPEPSYYGYTF. The CDR3 DNA sequence: TGCGCCAGCAGCTTGGTGCCAGAACCTTCTTACTATGGCTACACCTTC.